What follows are 23 T cell receptor beta chains derived from one specimen sequenced in a study of CD8+CD57+ T cells in acquired aplastic anemia. Researchers used genomic DNA as the template to profile TCR beta VDJ and CDR3. TCRdb redid the calling of the reads with MiXCR, one entry per CDR3 protein. The sample shows fewer than 300,000 distinct CDR3 sequences, 65% to 90% of them seen only once. For sequencing, patients were chosen who had shown expansion of CD8+CD57+ cells by flow cytometry. The material sequenced was sorted CD4+, CD8+, or CD8+CD57+ T cells (not recorded which) from PBMCs. These receptors all come from a human donor with aplastic anemia.

The V gene is TRBV2, the J gene TRBJ2-1; 10 bases are shared with TRBD1. The CDR3 sequence is 15 residues long. The trim removed 5 bases at V and 10 bases at J, leaving 11 bases unmatched. CDR1 is SNHLY, CDR2 FYNNEI, per germline. CDR3 nucleotide sequence: TGTGCCAGCAGTAATGATGGACAGGGGGGGAAGGAGCAGTTCTTC. As protein: CASSNDGQGGKEQFF.

This clonotype is a singleton in its sample. The chain links TRBV5-4 to TRBJ2-7; 7 bases agree with TRBD1. The CDR3 consists of 18 residues. V shed 4 bases and J 1 base; nucleotides not matched to a gene: 17. From germline, CDR1 is SGHNT and CDR2 YYREEE (reference sequence). CDR3 in DNA: TGTGCCAGCAGCCCCGACGACTACGGGACAGCCCTTTCCTACGAGCAGTACGTC. This encodes CASSPDDYGTALSYEQYV.

About this clonotype itself: Lacking the conserved final phenylalanine or tryptophan, this CDR3 likely reflects a read error. The DNA is left out, because the CDR3 cannot be placed on it with certainty; the CDR3 is given as TCRdb lists it. V is TRBV2 and J is TRBJ2-1; the table calls TRBD1, which could not be checked here. Germline CDR1 is SNHLY and CDR2 is FYNNEI. Inclusive of both ends, the CDR3 amounts to 16 amino acids. The CDR3 sequence: CASSEGGTNGQDEQSC.

The chain couples TRBV5-6 to TRBJ1-6; D ambiguous. CDR3 length equals 14 residues. CDR1 is SGHDT, CDR2 YYEEEE, per germline. Trimming shortened V by 0 bases and J by 9 bases, and 10 bases separated the two germline ends. The CDR3 sequence: CASSLAGSGSPLHF. For the CDR3, the DNA is TGTGCCAGCAGCTTGGCAGGTAGTGGTTCACCCCTCCACTTT.

This clonotype turned up a few times. V usage is TRBV5-8 and J usage is TRBJ2-3; no clear D gene. This CDR3 region has 13 residues. The V and J ends lost 7 bases and 1 base respectively, with 10 bases between them. Germline V lookup: CDR1 SGHTS, CDR2 YDEGEE. The DNA for the CDR3 is TGTGCCAGCGGCTATAGTGGCACAGATACGCAGTATTTT. It encodes CASGYSGTDTQYF.

Worth noting for this clonotype: Mismatch with germline at one junction end may stem from a read error. CDR3 DNA sequence: TGTGCCAGCAGCGGCCGGGGCATAGCCTCCCAGCAGTTCTTC. Its protein product is CASSGRGIASQQFF. The chain links TRBV15 to TRBJ2-6, with D perhaps being TRBD1 or TRBD2 (5 bases each). With the DNA end fitting TRBJ2-1 better, the J assignment may be wrong. CDR1 is LNHNV, CDR2 YYDKDF, per germline (reference sequence). This CDR3 contains 14 residues.

About this clonotype itself: Without the conserved terminal phenylalanine or tryptophan, this CDR3 likely stems from a read error. The chain is built from TRBV2 and TRBJ2-5; D gene ambiguous. CDR3 size: 14 residues. Per germline, CDR1 SNHLY and CDR2 FYNNEI. The CDR3 sequence: CATSSGSEQEPQYG. DNA for the CDR3: TGTGCCACCAGTAGTGGCAGCGAGCAAGAGCCCCAGTACGGC.

The chain combines TRBV7-2 with TRBJ2-7; perhaps D is TRBD1 or TRBD2 (5 bases each). The CDR3 runs to 15 residues. V was shortened by 5 bases and J by 4 bases, with 18 bases between the two germline ends. Germline CDR1 SGHTA, CDR2 FQGNSA. The CDR3 nucleotides are TGTGCCAGCAGCCTCCCCCAGGGCGGGCAATACGAGCAGTACTTC. Translating gives CASSLPQGGQYEQYF.

Worth noting for this clonotype: A read error may explain this, as a much larger clone is one base away. CDR3 residues: CASSLTRGADTQYFF. CDR3 bases: TGTGCCAGCAGCTTAACGCGAGGAGCCGATACGCAGTATTTCTTT. The V call is TRBV7-8, the J call TRBJ1-1; D unclear. Germline V gives CDR1 SGHVS, CDR2 FQNEAQ. Trimming cost V 2 bases and J 13 bases, with 23 bases left between them. The CDR3 contains 15 residues.

The rearrangement uses TRBV7-8 and TRBJ2-5; the D gene could be TRBD1 or TRBD2 (6 bases each). Trimming removed 1 base from V and 7 bases from J, with 16 bases in between. CDR1 and CDR2 (germline): SGHVS, FQNEAQ. The CDR3 runs 15 residues. CDR3 region: CASSLGVGGGATQYF. The CDR3 nucleotides are TGTGCCAGCAGCTTAGGGGTAGGGGGAGGAGCGACCCAGTACTTC.

The gene calls are TRBV7-9 and TRBJ1-2; D is undetermined. V gave up 7 bases and J gave up 0 bases, with 18 bases separating them. The germline gives CDR1 SEHNR, CDR2 FQNEAQ (reference sequence). The CDR3 spans 16 residues. For the CDR3, the DNA is TGTGCCAGCAACCCCTGGGGAGTCCAGACTAACTATGGCTACACCTTC. It translates to CASNPWGVQTNYGYTF.

Of note for this clonotype: One junction end disagrees with the germline gene, perhaps due to a read error. This rearrangement joins TRBV7-2 to TRBJ2-1; D is possibly TRBD2 (6 bases). The length of the CDR3 is 14 residues. Germline lookup yields CDR1 SGHTA and CDR2 FQGNSA. CDR3 residues: CASSPGRGYNEQFF. The CDR3 nucleotides are TGTGCCAGCAGCCCCGGGAGAGGGTACAATGAGCAGTTTTTC.

Concerning this clonotype itself: A read error is likely, as this CDR3 ends without the conserved phenylalanine or tryptophan. The DNA is left out, because the CDR3 cannot be placed on it with certainty; the CDR3 is given as TCRdb lists it. The rearrangement links TRBV7-8 to TRBJ1-2. Germline V gene data show CDR1 as SGHVS and CDR2 as FQNEAQ. The CDR3 is made up of 13 amino acids, end residues included. This chain's CDR3 is CASSLAGDSGYQY.

This sequence joins TRBV5-1 and TRBJ2-3, with 8 bases that match TRBD2. Germline-derived CDR1 and CDR2 are SGHRS and YFSETQ. Unmatched junction bases numbered 6, after V lost 1 base and J lost 8 bases. The CDR3 spans 14 residues. CDR3 bases: TGCGCCAGCAGCTTGTTACAGGCGGGGGGTACGCAGTATTTT. Translated, it gives CASSLLQAGGTQYF.

As to this clonotype: This is likely a read error, given that the CDR3 carries no conserved phenylalanine or tryptophan at its end. It is unclear where the CDR3 begins or ends on the DNA, so no DNA is shown, and the CDR3 is as TCRdb lists it. V gene TRBV2 combines with J gene TRBJ2-1; TRBD1 was called by the table and not checked on the DNA. The germline V gene has CDR1 SNHLY and CDR2 FYNNEI. The CDR3 extends over 16 residues, inclusive of both ends. The CDR3 sequence is CASGDGGTNTQYVRFG.

Points on this clonotype: Lacking the conserved final phenylalanine or tryptophan, this CDR3 likely reflects a read error. The DNA is left out, because the CDR3 cannot be placed on it with certainty; the CDR3 is given as TCRdb lists it. J is TRBJ2-3 and V is TRBV2. The CDR3 totals 12 residues, both ends included. Germline lookup yields CDR1 SNHLY and CDR2 FYNNEI. The CDR3 spells CASSDASNTQYL.

The chain combines TRBV7-2 with TRBJ2-7; tentatively, D is TRBD1 (7 bases). Germline CDR1 is SGHTA and CDR2 is FQGNSA. The CDR3 spans 18 residues. V lost 3 bases, J lost 12 bases, and 33 bases lay in between. The CDR3 spells CASSFHPGGTAISYVRYV. DNA of the CDR3: TGTGCCAGCAGCTTTCATCCAGGCGGGACAGCCATTTCCTATGTGCGGTACGTC.

This clonotype has just one count. This is likely a read error, given that the CDR3 carries no conserved phenylalanine or tryptophan at its end. The DNA is omitted, as the CDR3 cannot be located on it reliably, and the CDR3 follows TCRdb's listing. The CDR3: CASSLQYNEQTY. The chain recombines TRBV7-2 with TRBJ2-1. Germline assignment: CDR1 SGHTA and CDR2 FQGNSA. The CDR3 has 12 amino acids, counting both end residues.

The rearrangement joins TRBV6-1 to TRBJ2-7; 7 nucleotides line up with TRBD1. The CDR3 spans 15 residues. Germline V gene lookup returns CDR1 MNHNS and CDR2 SASEGT. J lost 3 bases, V lost 6 bases, and 11 bases had no gene match. DNA of the CDR3: TGTGCCAGCAGGGAGAGACAGGGAATAGTCTACGAGCAGTACTTC. Its translation is CASRERQGIVYEQYF.

The chain employs TRBV11-3 and TRBJ1-2, with D perhaps matching TRBD1 (6 bases). Germline V CDR1 and CDR2: SGHNT, YENEEA. Trimming pared 7 bases from V and 2 bases from J, leaving 17 bases between. The CDR3 spans 15 residues. CDR3 sequence (DNA): TGTGCCAGCACCAGACAGGCCGGCGCAAACTATGGCTACACCTTC. This encodes CASTRQAGANYGYTF.

The chain is built from TRBV12-3 or TRBV12-4 and TRBJ2-4; D remains ambiguous. V was shortened by 6 bases and J by 7 bases, with 7 bases between the two germline ends. The CDR3 extends over 11 amino acids. The CDR3 here is CASRTGNIQYF. DNA of the CDR3: TGTGCCAGCAGAACCGGGAACATTCAGTACTTC.

About this clonotype: The junction departs from germline at one end; a sequencing error may be responsible. This chain connects TRBV7-9 to TRBJ2-3, with D possibly matching TRBD2 (6 bases). This CDR3 has 14 residues. In germline, CDR1 is SEHNR, CDR2 FQNEAQ (reference sequence). CDR3 amino acids: CASSLAGGPGAKVF. The CDR3 nucleotides are TGTGCCAGCAGCTTAGCGGGAGGTCCCGGGGCGAAGGTTTTT.

The V gene is TRBV10-3, the J gene TRBJ2-1; 16 bases map to TRBD2. CDR3 length equals 18 residues. After removal of 2 bases from V and 3 bases from J, the junction contained 4 bases not matched to a gene. The germline V gene encodes CDR1 ENHRY and CDR2 SYGVKD. CDR3 region: CAISEAGLAGGYYNEQFF. The CDR3 bases are TGTGCCATCAGTGAGGCGGGACTAGCGGGAGGGTACTACAATGAGCAGTTCTTC.